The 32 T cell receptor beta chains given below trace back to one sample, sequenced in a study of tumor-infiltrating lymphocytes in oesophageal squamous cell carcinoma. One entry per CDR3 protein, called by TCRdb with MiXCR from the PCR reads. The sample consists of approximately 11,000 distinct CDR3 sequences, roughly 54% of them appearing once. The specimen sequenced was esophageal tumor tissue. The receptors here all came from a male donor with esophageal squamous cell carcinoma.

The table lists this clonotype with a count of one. The CDR3 loop is CASSLRQGNTEAFF. CDR3 sequence (DNA): TGTGCCAGCAGCTTGAGACAGGGGAACACTGAAGCTTTCTTT. The chain employs TRBV7-8 and TRBJ1-1; 7 nucleotides align to TRBD1. Germline V gives CDR1 SGHVS, CDR2 FQNEAQ. The CDR3 length is 14 residues. Losses at the gene ends were 3 bases for V and 1 base for J; bases not matched to a gene: 2. Looking up the rest from reference TRBV7-8 and TRBJ1-1 gives the full variable domain: GAGVSQSPRYKVAKRGQDVALRCDPISGHVSLFWYQQALGQGPEFLTYFQNEAQLDKSGLPSDRFFAERPEGSVSTLKIQRTQQEDSAVYLCASSLRQGNTEAFFGQGTRLTVV.

The CDR3 DNA sequence: TGTGCCAGCATCTCGGTTTACAATGAGCAGTTCTTC. Protein product: CASISVYNEQFF. The chain recombines TRBV6-1 with TRBJ2-1; D is uncertain. The CDR3 is 12 amino acids. Germline CDR1 is MNHNS and CDR2 is SASEGT. The V end lost 7 bases, the J end lost 4 bases, and 8 bases lay between the germline ends.

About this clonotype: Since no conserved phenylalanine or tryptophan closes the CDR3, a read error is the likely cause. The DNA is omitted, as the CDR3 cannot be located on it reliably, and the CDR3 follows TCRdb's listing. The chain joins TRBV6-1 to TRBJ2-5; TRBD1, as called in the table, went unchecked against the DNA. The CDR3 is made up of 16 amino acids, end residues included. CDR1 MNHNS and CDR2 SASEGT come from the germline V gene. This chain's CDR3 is CASSEQGGGYGYTFGS.

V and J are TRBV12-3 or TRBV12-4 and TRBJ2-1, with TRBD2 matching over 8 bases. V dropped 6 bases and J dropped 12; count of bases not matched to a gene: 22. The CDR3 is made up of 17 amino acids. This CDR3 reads CASSRKASGYSTDTQFF. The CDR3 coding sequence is TGTGCCAGCAGCCGAAAAGCTAGCGGGTACAGCACAGATACGCAGTTCTTC.

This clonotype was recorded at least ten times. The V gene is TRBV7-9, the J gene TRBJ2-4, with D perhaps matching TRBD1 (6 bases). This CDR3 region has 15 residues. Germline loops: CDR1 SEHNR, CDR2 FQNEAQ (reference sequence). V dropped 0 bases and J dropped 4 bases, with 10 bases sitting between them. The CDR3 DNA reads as TGTGCCAGCAGCTTAGCGCAGGGGCCTAAAAACATTCAGTACTTC. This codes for CASSLAQGPKNIQYF.

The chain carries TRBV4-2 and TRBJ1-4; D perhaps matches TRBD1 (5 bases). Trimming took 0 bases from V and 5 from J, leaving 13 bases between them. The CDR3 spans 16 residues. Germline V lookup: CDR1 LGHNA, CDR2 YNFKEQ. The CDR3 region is CASSQDVTGKNEKLFF. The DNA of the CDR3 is TGTGCCAGCAGCCAAGATGTAACAGGAAAGAATGAAAAACTGTTTTTT.

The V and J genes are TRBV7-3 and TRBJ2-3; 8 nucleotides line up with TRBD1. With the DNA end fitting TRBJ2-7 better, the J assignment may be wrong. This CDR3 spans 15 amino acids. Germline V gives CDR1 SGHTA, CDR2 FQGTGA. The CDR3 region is CASSSTGQGSNEQYF. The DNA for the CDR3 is TGTGCCAGCAGCTCCACAGGACAGGGAAGTAATGAGCAGTACTTC.

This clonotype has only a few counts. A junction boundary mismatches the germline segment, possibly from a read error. The CDR3 DNA is TGTGCTAGCAGCTTAGAAGAGGCTACCAACAATGAGCAGTTCTTC. Its translation: CASSLEEATNNEQFF. The chain links TRBV7-7 to TRBJ2-1, with D uncertain. Per germline, CDR1 SSHAT and CDR2 FNYEAQ (reference sequence). This CDR3 has 15 amino acids.

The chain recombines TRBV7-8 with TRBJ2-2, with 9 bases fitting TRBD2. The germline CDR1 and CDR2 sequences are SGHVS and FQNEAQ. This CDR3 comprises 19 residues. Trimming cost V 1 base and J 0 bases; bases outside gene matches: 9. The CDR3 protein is CASSLVGLALSTNTGELFF. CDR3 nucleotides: TGTGCCAGCAGCTTAGTGGGACTAGCTTTAAGTACGAACACCGGGGAGCTGTTTTTT.

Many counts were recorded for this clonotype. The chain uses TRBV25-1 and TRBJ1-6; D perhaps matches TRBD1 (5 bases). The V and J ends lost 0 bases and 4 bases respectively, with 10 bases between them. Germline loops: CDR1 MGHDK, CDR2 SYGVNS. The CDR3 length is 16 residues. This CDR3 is CASSEYGTEYNSPLHF. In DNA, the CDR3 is TGTGCCAGCAGTGAATATGGGACGGAATATAATTCACCCCTCCACTTT. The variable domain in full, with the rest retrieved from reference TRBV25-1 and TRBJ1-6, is EADIYQTPRYLVIGTGKKITLECSQTMGHDKMYWYQQDPGMELHLIHYSYGVNSTEKGDLSSESTVSRIRTEHFPLTLESARPSHTSQYLCASSEYGTEYNSPLHFGNGTRLTVT.

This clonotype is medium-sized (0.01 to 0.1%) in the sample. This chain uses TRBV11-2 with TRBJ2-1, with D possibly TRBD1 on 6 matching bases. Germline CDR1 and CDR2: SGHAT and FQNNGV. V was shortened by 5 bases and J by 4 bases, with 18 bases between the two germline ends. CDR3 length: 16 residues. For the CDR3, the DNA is TGTGCCAGCAGCCCAGTGGGGGCTCTTAGTTACAATGAGCAGTTCTTC. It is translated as CASSPVGALSYNEQFF.

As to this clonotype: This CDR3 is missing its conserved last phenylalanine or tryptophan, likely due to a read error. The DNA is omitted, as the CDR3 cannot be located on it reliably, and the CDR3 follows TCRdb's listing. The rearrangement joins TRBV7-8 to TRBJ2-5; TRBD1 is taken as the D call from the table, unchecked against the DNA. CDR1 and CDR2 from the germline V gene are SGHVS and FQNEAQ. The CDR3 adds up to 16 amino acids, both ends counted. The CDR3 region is CASSLDRGPGEQYFGS.

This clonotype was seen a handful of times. The CDR3 DNA follows: TGTGCCAGCAGCTTAGGGCTTTTGGATGAGCAGTTCTTC. Translating it yields CASSLGLLDEQFF. This rearrangement joins TRBV7-2 to TRBJ2-1; D gene uncertain. The CDR3 has 13 residues. Germline V CDR1 and CDR2: SGHTA, FQGNSA. Trimming shortened V by 1 base and J by 8 bases, and 9 bases separated the two germline ends. Variable domain in full (rest from reference TRBV7-2 and TRBJ2-1): GAGVSQSPSNKVTEKGKDVELRCDPISGHTALYWYRQSLGQGLEFLIYFQGNSAPDKSGLPSDRFSAERTGGSVSTLTIQRTQQEDSAVYLCASSLGLLDEQFFGPGTRLTVL.

The CDR3 DNA is TGTGCCAGCAGTTACGCGCGGGGCGCTGGGGCCAACGTCCTGACTTTC. Amino acids: CASSYARGAGANVLTF. The chain has TRBV6-1 and TRBJ2-5, with D maybe TRBD2 (6 bases). The J call could be wrong; TRBJ2-6 is a better fit for the DNA end. Germline lookup yields CDR1 MNHNS and CDR2 SASEGT. The CDR3 runs 16 residues.

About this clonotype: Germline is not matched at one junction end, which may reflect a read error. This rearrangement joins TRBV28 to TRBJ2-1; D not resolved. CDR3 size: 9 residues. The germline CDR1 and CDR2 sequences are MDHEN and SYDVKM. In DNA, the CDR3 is TGTGCCAGCAGTTTTCGAGTCGGTTGG. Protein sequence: CASSFRVGW. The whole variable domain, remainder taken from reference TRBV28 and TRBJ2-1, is DVKVTQSSRYLVKRTGEKVFLECVQDMDHENMFWYRQDPGLGLRLIYFSYDVKMKEKGDIPEGYSVSREKKERFSLILESASTNQTSMYLCASSFRVGWGPGTRLTVL.

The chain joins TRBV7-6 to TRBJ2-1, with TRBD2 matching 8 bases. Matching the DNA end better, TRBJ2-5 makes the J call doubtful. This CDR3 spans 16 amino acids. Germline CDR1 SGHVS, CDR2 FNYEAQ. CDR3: CASSLLAGRSQETQYF. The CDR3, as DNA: TGTGCCAGCAGCCTCTTAGCGGGGCGCTCCCAAGAGACCCAGTACTTC.

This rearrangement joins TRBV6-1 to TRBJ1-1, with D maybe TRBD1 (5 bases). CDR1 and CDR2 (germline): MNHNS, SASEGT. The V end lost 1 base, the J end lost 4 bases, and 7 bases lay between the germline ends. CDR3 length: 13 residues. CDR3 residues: CASSEGQFTEAFF. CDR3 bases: TGTGCCAGCAGTGAAGGACAGTTCACTGAAGCTTTCTTT.

CDR3 in amino acids: CASSLAQNTDTQYF. The CDR3 bases are TGTGCCAGCAGCTTAGCCCAGAACACAGATACGCAGTATTTT. This chain joins TRBV7-4 and TRBJ2-3, with unresolved D. Germline V lookup: CDR1 SGHVT, CDR2 SQSDAQ. The CDR3 is 14 amino acids. The V end was cut by 0 bases, the J end by 2 bases, with 6 bases between.

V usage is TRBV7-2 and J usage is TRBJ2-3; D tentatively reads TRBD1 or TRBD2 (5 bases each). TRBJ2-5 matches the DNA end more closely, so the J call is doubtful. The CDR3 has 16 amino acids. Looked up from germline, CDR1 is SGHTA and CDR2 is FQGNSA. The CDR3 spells CASSSLTGRSQETQYF. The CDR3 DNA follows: TGTGCCAGCAGCTCGCTTACGGGACGCTCGCAAGAGACCCAGTACTTC.

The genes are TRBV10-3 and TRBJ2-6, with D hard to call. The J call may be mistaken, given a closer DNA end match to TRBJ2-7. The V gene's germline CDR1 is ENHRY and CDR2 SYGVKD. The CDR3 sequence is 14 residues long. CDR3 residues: CAISADPPHYEQYF. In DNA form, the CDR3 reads TGTGCCATCAGTGCAGACCCGCCCCACTACGAGCAGTACTTC.

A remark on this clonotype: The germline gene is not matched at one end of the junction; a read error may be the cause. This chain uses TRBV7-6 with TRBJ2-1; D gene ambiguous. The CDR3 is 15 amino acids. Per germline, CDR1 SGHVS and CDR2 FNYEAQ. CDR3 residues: CASSLSASSYNEQFF. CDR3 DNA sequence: TGTGCTAGCAGCTTGTCGGCAAGCTCCTACAATGAGCAGTTCTTC.

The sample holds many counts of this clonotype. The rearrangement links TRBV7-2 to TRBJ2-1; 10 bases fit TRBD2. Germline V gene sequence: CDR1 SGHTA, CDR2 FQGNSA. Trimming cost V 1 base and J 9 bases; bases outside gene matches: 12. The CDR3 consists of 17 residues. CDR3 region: CASSLDGASGSISEQFF. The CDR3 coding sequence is TGTGCCAGCAGCTTAGACGGTGCTAGCGGGAGTATAAGTGAGCAGTTCTTC. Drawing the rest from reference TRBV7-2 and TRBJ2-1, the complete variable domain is GAGVSQSPSNKVTEKGKDVELRCDPISGHTALYWYRQSLGQGLEFLIYFQGNSAPDKSGLPSDRFSAERTGGSVSTLTIQRTQQEDSAVYLCASSLDGASGSISEQFFGPGTRLTVL.

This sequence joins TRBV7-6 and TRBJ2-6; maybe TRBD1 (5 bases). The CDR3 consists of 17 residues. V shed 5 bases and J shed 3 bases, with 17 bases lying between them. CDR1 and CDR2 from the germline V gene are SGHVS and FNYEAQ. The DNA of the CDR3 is TGTGCCAGCAGCCCGAGGACATTGGGTCATGGGGCCAACGTCCTGACTTTC. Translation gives CASSPRTLGHGANVLTF.

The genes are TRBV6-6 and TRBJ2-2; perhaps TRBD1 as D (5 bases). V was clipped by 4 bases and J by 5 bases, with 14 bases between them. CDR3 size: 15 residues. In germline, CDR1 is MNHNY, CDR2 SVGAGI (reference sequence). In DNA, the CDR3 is TGTGCCAGCAGTTTCAGGCAGGGAAGAACCGGGGAGCTGTTTTTT. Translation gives CASSFRQGRTGELFF.

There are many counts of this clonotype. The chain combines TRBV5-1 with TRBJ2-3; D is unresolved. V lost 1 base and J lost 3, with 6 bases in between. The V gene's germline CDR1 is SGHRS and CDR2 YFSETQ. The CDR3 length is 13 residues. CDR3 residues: CASSLRRTDTQYF. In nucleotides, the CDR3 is TGCGCCAGCAGCTTGAGAAGGACAGATACGCAGTATTTT.

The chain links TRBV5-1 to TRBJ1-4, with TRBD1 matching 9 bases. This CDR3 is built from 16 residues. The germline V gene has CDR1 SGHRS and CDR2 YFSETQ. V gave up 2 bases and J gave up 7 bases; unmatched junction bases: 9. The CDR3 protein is CASSLNRGTGSEKLFF. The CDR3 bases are TGCGCCAGCAGCTTAAATCGCGGGACAGGGTCTGAAAAACTGTTTTTT.

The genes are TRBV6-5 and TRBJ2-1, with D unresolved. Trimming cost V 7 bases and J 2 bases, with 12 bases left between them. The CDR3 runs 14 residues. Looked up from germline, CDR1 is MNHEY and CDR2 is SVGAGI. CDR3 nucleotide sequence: TGTGCCAGCATACCCAATCCCACCTACAATGAGCAGTTCTTC. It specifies CASIPNPTYNEQFF.

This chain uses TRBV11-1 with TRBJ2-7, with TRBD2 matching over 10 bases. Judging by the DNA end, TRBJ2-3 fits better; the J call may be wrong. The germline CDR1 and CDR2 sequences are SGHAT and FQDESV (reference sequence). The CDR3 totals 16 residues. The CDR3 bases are TGTGCCAGCAGTCTTGGACTAGCGGCTAGCACAGATACGCAGTATTTT. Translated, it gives CASSLGLAASTDTQYF.

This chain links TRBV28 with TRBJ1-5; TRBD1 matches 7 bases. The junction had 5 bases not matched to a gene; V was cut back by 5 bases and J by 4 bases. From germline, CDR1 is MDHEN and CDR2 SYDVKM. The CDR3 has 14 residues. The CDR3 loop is CASSPTGRNQPQHF. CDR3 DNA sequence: TGTGCCAGCAGTCCGACAGGGAGGAATCAGCCCCAGCATTTT.

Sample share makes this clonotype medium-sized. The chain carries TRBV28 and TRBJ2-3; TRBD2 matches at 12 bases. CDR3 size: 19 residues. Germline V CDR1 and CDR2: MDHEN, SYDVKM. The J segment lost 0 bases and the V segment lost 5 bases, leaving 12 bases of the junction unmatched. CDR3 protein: CASSPLLAGGHSSTDTQYF. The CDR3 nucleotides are TGTGCCAGCAGTCCCCTACTAGCGGGAGGACACTCTAGCACAGATACGCAGTATTTT.

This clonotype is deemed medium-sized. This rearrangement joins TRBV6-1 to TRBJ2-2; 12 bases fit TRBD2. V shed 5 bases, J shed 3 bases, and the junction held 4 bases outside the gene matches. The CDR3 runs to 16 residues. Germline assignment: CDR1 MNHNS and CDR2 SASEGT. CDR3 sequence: CASSFGLAGHTGELFF. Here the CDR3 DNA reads TGTGCCAGCAGTTTCGGACTAGCGGGACACACCGGGGAGCTGTTTTTT.

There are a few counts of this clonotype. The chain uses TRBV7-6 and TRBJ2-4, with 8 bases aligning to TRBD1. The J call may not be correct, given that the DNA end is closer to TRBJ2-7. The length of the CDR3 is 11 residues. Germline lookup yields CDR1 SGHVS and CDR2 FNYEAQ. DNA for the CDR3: TGTGCCAGCAGCACAGGGGGCGAGCAGTACTTC. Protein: CASSTGGEQYF.